The text below deals with one T cell receptor (beta chain). Its antigen is unidentified. With a far larger clone one base away, a read error is the likely cause. The sample belongs to a study of prognosis after radiotherapy for stage I lung cancer. General study findings and limits: The way patients used TRBV and TRBJ genes reportedly differed depending on whether they had metastases.

Two-round multiplex PCR, the amplification method, yielded TCR beta CDR3 from genomic DNA. For every TRBV and TRBJ gene, a specific primer was used in first-round PCR. One entry per CDR3 protein, called by TCRdb with MiXCR from the multiplex PCR reads. The sample contains 50,000 to 75,000 distinct CDR3 sequences, around a quarter of which appear only once. The CDR3 runs to 14 residues. This specimen was PBMCs, taken before or after stereotactic body radiation therapy (not recorded which). V is TRBV12-3 or TRBV12-4 and J is TRBJ2-4, with 9 bases fitting TRBD1. The clonotype was recovered from a donor aged 50 or older with non-small cell lung cancer. DNA of the CDR3: TGTGCCAGCAGTCTAGGGACAGGGCAAGAAGAGCAGTCCTTC. Amino acid sequence: CASSLGTGQEEQSF.